Given below is one TCR beta chain in context. This sample stems from a study of blood T cell repertoires in COVID-19. Background on the study: Spain, Italy and the United States supplied samples that represented acute and convalescent COVID-19. Sample material is recorded as cDNA or gDNA derived from T cells, B-cell-depleted T cells, or PBMCs.

V was trimmed by 0 bases and J by 2 bases, leaving 11 bases between them. The CDR3 spans 16 residues. Per the germline V gene, CDR1 is SGHAT and CDR2 is FQNNGV. Authors' analysis steps: Amplification of reference gene primers provided the estimated nucleated cell counts. Sequenced by immunoSEQ multiplex PCR; TCRdb stores in-frame clones only, minus some. That table gives V, J and clone size, and the DNA gave D and trimming. The profile shows approximately 110,000 clones, around nine tenths of them singletons. The sequenced sample was peripheral blood. The clonotype comes from a woman between 50 and 59 years old with active or convalescent COVID-19. V gene TRBV11-2 combines with J gene TRBJ2-1; D perhaps matches TRBD1 (5 bases). The CDR3 here is CASSLDSRVAYNEQFF. The CDR3 DNA sequence: TGTGCCAGCAGCTTAGATTCCAGGGTGGCCTACAATGAGCAGTTCTTC.